One sample yielded the 23 T cell receptor beta chains listed below, sequenced in a study of blood T cell repertoires in COVID-19. The data were produced by immunoSEQ multiplex PCR, yet TCRdb's version contains in-frame clones alone and is incomplete. The table lists under 100,000 clones, approximately 82% of them singletons. Sequencing input: peripheral blood. These receptors were obtained from a woman aged 60-70 years with acute or convalescent COVID-19.

The rearrangement joins TRBV29-1 to TRBJ2-2, with 7 bases that match TRBD2. Germline lookup yields CDR1 SQVTM and CDR2 ANQGSEA. The CDR3 runs 14 residues. V lost 4 bases to trimming and J lost 4 bases; unmatched junction nucleotides: 6. CDR3 in amino acids: CSVGGRAATGELFF. The CDR3 nucleotides are TGCAGCGTTGGTGGGAGGGCGGCCACCGGGGAGCTGTTTTTT.

This rearrangement joins TRBV5-1 to TRBJ1-5; 9 bases align to TRBD1. With V trimmed by 4 bases and J by 1 base, 3 bases remained unmatched. The CDR3 has 15 amino acids. In germline, CDR1 is SGHRS, CDR2 YFSETQ. The CDR3 sequence: CASSPGTGSNQPQHF. The CDR3, as DNA: TGCGCCAGCAGCCCAGGGACAGGGAGCAATCAGCCCCAGCATTTT.

The chain has TRBV5-5 and TRBJ2-3; the D gene is possibly TRBD2 (5 bases). The CDR3 spans 15 residues. Germline V gene lookup returns CDR1 SGHKS and CDR2 YYEKEE (reference sequence). V was shortened by 2 bases and J by 0 bases, with 10 bases between the two germline ends. CDR3 region: CASSLGAASTDTQYF. The CDR3 DNA reads TGTGCCAGCAGCTTAGGAGCGGCTAGCACAGATACGCAGTATTTT.

The chain carries TRBV10-2 and TRBJ2-3; the D gene is possibly TRBD2 (5 bases). The CDR3 sequence is 19 residues long. V lost 4 bases, J lost 0 bases, and 23 bases lay in between. Germline V CDR1 and CDR2: WSHSY, SAAADI. The CDR3 region is CASSAPVHPKGGSTDTQYF. The DNA of the CDR3 is TGCGCCAGCAGTGCCCCCGTCCACCCGAAAGGAGGAAGCACAGATACGCAGTATTTT.

This sequence joins TRBV24-1 and TRBJ2-2, with 13 bases lining up with TRBD2. Per germline, CDR1 KGHDR and CDR2 SFDVKD. The CDR3 is 17 residues long. Trimming took 3 bases from V and 7 from J; bases not matched to a gene: 7. The CDR3 bases are TGTGCCACCAGTGATCCATTGACTAGCGGGGGGAGCGGGGAGCTGTTTTTT. It yields the protein CATSDPLTSGGSGELFF.

The genes are TRBV10-1 and TRBJ1-2; TRBD1 agrees at 12 bases. Losses at the gene ends were 8 bases for V and 7 bases for J; bases not matched to a gene: 8. Per germline, CDR1 WNHNN and CDR2 SYGVQD (reference sequence). This CDR3 has 14 residues. CDR3 nucleotide sequence: TGCGCCAGCTCCCCGGGACAGGGGGCGTTTGGCTACACCTTC. It encodes CASSPGQGAFGYTF.

The rearrangement uses TRBV5-8 and TRBJ2-3, with D perhaps TRBD1 (6 bases). Germline lookup yields CDR1 SGHTS and CDR2 YDEGEE. V gave up 2 bases and J gave up 0 bases, with 10 bases separating them. The CDR3 totals 15 residues. This CDR3 is CASSLQGPSTDTQYF. For the CDR3, the DNA is TGTGCCAGCAGCTTACAGGGTCCTAGCACAGATACGCAGTATTTT.

This clone was found once. The V call is TRBV6-1, the J call TRBJ2-7; 9 nucleotides align to TRBD2. The CDR3 sequence is 16 residues long. Germline V gene data show CDR1 as MNHNS and CDR2 as SASEGT. Trimming at V came to 2 bases and at J to 3 bases, leaving 8 bases not matched to a gene. CDR3 sequence: CASSELTSGGRYEQYF. DNA for the CDR3: TGTGCCAGCAGTGAACTGACTAGCGGTGGCCGCTACGAGCAGTACTTC.

V is TRBV19 and J is TRBJ1-5; TRBD1 matches 8 bases. Unmatched junction bases numbered 6, after V lost 8 bases and J lost 3 bases. Germline V gene sequence: CDR1 LNHDA, CDR2 SQIVND (reference sequence). This CDR3 is 14 amino acids long. The CDR3: CASQGARSNQPQHF. The DNA for the CDR3 is TGTGCCAGTCAGGGGGCGAGATCCAATCAGCCCCAGCATTTT.

The chain couples TRBV18 to TRBJ2-1; perhaps TRBD2 as D (7 bases). The CDR3 length is 15 residues. Germline-derived CDR1 and CDR2 are KGHSH and LQKENI. The V end lost 2 bases, the J end lost 3 bases, and 11 bases lay between the germline ends. CDR3 nucleotides: TGTGCCAGCTCACCAGGGGGGGGGCTCTACAATGAGCAGTTCTTC. Translation gives CASSPGGGLYNEQFF.

This clone has just one count. The V and J genes are TRBV5-1 and TRBJ2-2; 11 nucleotides align to TRBD1. J was trimmed by 6 bases and V by 0 bases; bases with no gene match: 4. This CDR3 region has 16 residues. Germline V CDR1 and CDR2: SGHRS, YFSETQ. The CDR3 coding sequence is TGCGCCAGCAGCTTGGTTGGGACAGGGGGATCCGGGGAGCTGTTTTTT. It yields the protein CASSLVGTGGSGELFF.

This rearrangement joins TRBV13 to TRBJ1-4, with D tentatively TRBD1 (5 bases). Germline-derived CDR1 and CDR2 are PRHDT and FYEKMQ (reference sequence). The germline V and J ends were trimmed by 2 bases and 8 bases, with 12 bases remaining between them. The CDR3 sequence is 14 residues long. CDR3 DNA sequence: TGTGCCAGCAGCTTAAGGCCGGGGGAAGAAAAACTGTTTTTT. This codes for CASSLRPGEEKLFF.

The genes are TRBV15 and TRBJ2-1, with a possible D match to TRBD2 (6 bases). Germline V gives CDR1 LNHNV, CDR2 YYDKDF (reference sequence). V lost 0 bases, J lost 2 bases, and 8 bases lay in between. The CDR3 runs 15 residues. Here the CDR3 DNA reads TGTGCCACCAGCAGAGAGCGGGGTCCCTACAATGAGCAGTTCTTC. It yields the protein CATSRERGPYNEQFF.

The chain has TRBV15 and TRBJ2-2, with a tentative D call TRBD2 (6 bases). Trimming removed 3 bases from V and 1 base from J, with 6 bases in between. Germline V gives CDR1 LNHNV, CDR2 YYDKDF (reference sequence). CDR3 size: 14 residues. CDR3 residues: CATSRRENTGELFF. In DNA, the CDR3 is TGTGCCACCAGCAGGCGGGAGAACACCGGGGAGCTGTTTTTT.

This clone was observed a few times. The chain uses TRBV4-2 and TRBJ1-2; the D is unclear. Germline V gene lookup returns CDR1 LGHNA and CDR2 YNFKEQ. The CDR3 covers 15 residues. V gave up 0 bases and J gave up 4 bases, with 12 bases separating them. The CDR3 here is CASSQDAGDRYGYTF. The CDR3 region has the DNA TGTGCCAGCAGCCAAGATGCGGGCGATCGCTATGGCTACACCTTC.

The rearrangement links TRBV13 to TRBJ2-7; 11 nucleotides agree with TRBD2. Germline trimming cut 5 bases from V and 3 bases from J; bases unmatched to any gene: 6. The CDR3 runs 15 residues. Germline CDR1 reads PRHDT; CDR2 reads FYEKMQ (reference sequence). The CDR3: CASSPGLAGFYEQYF. The CDR3 DNA is TGTGCCAGCAGCCCCGGACTAGCGGGTTTCTACGAGCAGTACTTC.

This rearrangement joins TRBV3-1 (or the pseudogene TRBV3-2) to TRBJ2-5; 12 bases are a match to TRBD2. The CDR3 sequence is 17 residues long. Looked up from germline, CDR1 is LGHDT and CDR2 is YNNKEL (reference sequence). The V and J ends lost 3 bases and 1 base, in that order; junction bases with no gene match: 6. CDR3 DNA: TGTGCCAGCAGCCACGGACTAGCGGGAAGGGGCCAAGAGACCCAGTACTTC. The encoded protein is CASSHGLAGRGQETQYF.

The V and J genes are TRBV19 and TRBJ1-4; 7 nucleotides match TRBD1. J lost 1 base, V lost 4 bases, and 3 bases had no gene match. The germline V gene encodes CDR1 LNHDA and CDR2 SQIVND (reference sequence). The CDR3 contains 15 residues. The CDR3: CASSTYRGTNEKLFF. The CDR3 DNA is TGTGCCAGTAGTACGTACAGGGGAACTAATGAAAAACTGTTTTTT.

The chain joins TRBV24-1 to TRBJ2-5, with 7 bases aligning to TRBD1. Germline V gene sequence: CDR1 KGHDR, CDR2 SFDVKD. The CDR3 length is 14 residues. J was trimmed by 2 bases and V by 4 bases; bases with no gene match: 3. The CDR3 is CATSDPDRQETQYF. CDR3 bases: TGTGCCACCAGTGACCCGGACAGGCAAGAGACCCAGTACTTC.

The chain carries TRBV20-1 and TRBJ2-1; TRBD2 matches at 11 bases. In germline, CDR1 is DFQATT, CDR2 SNEGSKA (reference sequence). The CDR3 length is 16 residues. J gave up 12 bases and V 3 bases, and 16 bases lay outside the gene matches. Here the CDR3 DNA reads TGCAGTGCTAGTTCCACTACGACTAGCGGGGATCCCTTGCAGTTCTTC. Its protein is CSASSTTTSGDPLQFF.

The sample holds one count of this clone. This rearrangement joins TRBV18 to TRBJ2-2, with TRBD1 matching 9 bases. Per germline, CDR1 KGHSH and CDR2 LQKENI. The V and J ends lost 4 bases and 1 base, in that order; junction bases with no gene match: 1. This CDR3 is built from 15 residues. The CDR3 DNA sequence: TGTGCCAGCTCACGGGGACAGGGGAACACCGGGGAGCTGTTTTTT. Protein sequence: CASSRGQGNTGELFF.

CDR3 in amino acids: CASSSVTEAFF. In DNA, the CDR3 is TGTGCCAGCAGCTCCGTTACTGAAGCTTTCTTT. The V gene is TRBV7-8, the J gene TRBJ1-1; D is unresolved. This CDR3 comprises 11 residues. Germline V CDR1 and CDR2: SGHVS, FQNEAQ. Trimming removed 4 bases at V and 5 bases at J, with 5 bases between.

The chain is built from TRBV4-1 and TRBJ1-5; D unresolved. V was shortened by 1 base and J by 1 base, with 11 bases between the two germline ends. Germline lookup yields CDR1 MGHRA and CDR2 YSYEKL. The CDR3 runs to 16 residues. In nucleotides, the CDR3 is TGCGCCAGCAGCCAAGTCCCCCCGGTGAGCAATCAGCCCCAGCATTTT. Translating it yields CASSQVPPVSNQPQHF.